Presented here are 18 T cell receptor beta chains from one specimen sequenced in a study of neurological immune-mediated disorders. TCRdb re-analysed the 5' RACE reads in MiXCR, keeping a single row per CDR3 protein. Here the sample spans under 60,000 distinct CDR3 sequences, 20% to 30% being singletons. Sequenced material: PBMCs. Receptor source: an older woman in good health.

As for this clonotype: A clone one base away is much larger, so this may be a read error. V usage is TRBV4-1 and J usage is TRBJ1-2; D is perhaps TRBD1 (6 bases). Trimming took 3 bases from V and 7 from J, leaving 21 bases between them. Per the germline V gene, CDR1 is MGHRA and CDR2 is YSYEKL. The CDR3 has 16 residues. For the CDR3, the DNA is TGCGCCAGCAGCCAGTACAAACCGAACAGGGCTGCTGGCTACACCTTC. Translated, it gives CASSQYKPNRAAGYTF.

This clonotype has more than one count but fewer than ten. Here the CDR3 reads CSARDGTAFSYNEQFF. CDR3 nucleotides: TGCAGTGCTAGAGATGGGACAGCATTCTCCTACAATGAGCAGTTCTTC. The chain uses TRBV20-1 and TRBJ2-1; 7 bases line up with TRBD1. The J segment lost 0 bases and the V segment lost 0 bases, leaving 5 bases of the junction unmatched. The CDR3 is 16 amino acids. Germline V gene data show CDR1 as DFQATT and CDR2 as SNEGSKA (reference sequence).

This clonotype has just a few counts. The V gene is TRBV10-3, the J gene TRBJ2-6, with TRBD2 identical over 8 bases. CDR1 ENHRY and CDR2 SYGVKD come from the germline V gene. This CDR3 contains 16 residues. V dropped 4 bases and J dropped 0; count of bases not matched to a gene: 2. As DNA, the CDR3 is TGTGCCATCAGTGGTGGGACTAGCTCTGGGGCCAACGTCCTGACTTTC. Encoded protein: CAISGGTSSGANVLTF.

This clonotype was recorded many times. V is TRBV2 and J is TRBJ1-1; 7 bases agree with TRBD1. The CDR3 covers 15 residues. Germline V gene sequence: CDR1 SNHLY, CDR2 FYNNEI. Trimming removed 3 bases from V and 3 bases from J; junction bases left unmatched: 7. CDR3 bases: TGTGCCAGCAGTGATGGGACAGCGTATTACACTGAAGCTTTCTTT. It translates to CASSDGTAYYTEAFF.

This clonotype was counted ten times or more. The chain carries TRBV20-1 and TRBJ1-5; D may be TRBD1 (6 bases). CDR1 and CDR2 (germline): DFQATT, SNEGSKA (reference sequence). V was cut by 1 base and J by 5 bases, with 9 bases left in between. The CDR3 has 13 residues. In DNA, the CDR3 is TGCAGTGCTAGAGCAGGGGCTGATCAGCCCCAGCATTTT. Protein sequence: CSARAGADQPQHF.

This clonotype was detected many times. The gene calls are TRBV5-1 and TRBJ2-2, with 8 positions matching TRBD2. The CDR3 totals 15 residues. Losses at the gene ends were 3 bases for V and 0 bases for J; bases not matched to a gene: 1. Germline-derived CDR1 and CDR2 are SGHRS and YFSETQ. CDR3 loop: CASSSLAANTGELFF. CDR3 nucleotides: TGCGCCAGCAGCTCACTAGCGGCGAACACCGGGGAGCTGTTTTTT.

There are many counts of this clonotype. The chain uses TRBV12-3 or TRBV12-4 and TRBJ2-7; TRBD2 matches at 8 bases. V was pared by 1 base and J by 5 bases, with 4 bases of the junction left unmatched. This CDR3 contains 14 residues. CDR3 sequence (DNA): TGTGCCAGCAGTTTAGACGGGAGGGTGAACGAGCAGTACTTC. It encodes CASSLDGRVNEQYF.

CDR3 in amino acids: CASSSGLAGAQETQYF. The CDR3, as DNA: TGCGCCAGCAGCTCGGGACTAGCGGGGGCCCAAGAGACCCAGTACTTC. The rearrangement uses TRBV5-1 and TRBJ2-5, with 14 bases aligning to TRBD2. Germline CDR1 is SGHRS and CDR2 is YFSETQ. V was clipped by 3 bases and J by 1 base; unmatched bases: 2. The CDR3 length is 16 residues.

The chain carries TRBV20-1 and TRBJ2-1; 8 nucleotides match TRBD2. CDR3 size: 16 residues. The germline gives CDR1 DFQATT, CDR2 SNEGSKA (reference sequence). V lost 0 bases to trimming and J lost 4 bases; unmatched junction nucleotides: 8. DNA of the CDR3: TGCAGTGCTAGAGACCCGGGACTAGTGGGGTACAATGAGCAGTTCTTC. Translating it yields CSARDPGLVGYNEQFF.

This clonotype was seen ten or more times. The chain has TRBV7-9 and TRBJ2-2; D is perhaps TRBD1 (5 bases). Trimming shortened V by 4 bases and J by 0 bases, and 9 bases separated the two germline ends. CDR1 and CDR2 (germline): SEHNR, FQNEAQ (reference sequence). The CDR3 is 15 residues long. The CDR3 DNA follows: TGTGCCAGCAGCTCAGGGCAGGCGAACACCGGGGAGCTGTTTTTT. Translating gives CASSSGQANTGELFF.

The chain links TRBV4-1 to TRBJ2-1; the match to TRBD1 covers 7 bases. The J segment lost 7 bases and the V segment lost 2 bases, leaving 2 bases of the junction unmatched. The CDR3 has 13 residues. The germline gives CDR1 MGHRA, CDR2 YSYEKL. For the CDR3, the DNA is TGCGCCAGCAGCCAACTACAGGGGAATGAGCAGTTCTTC. It encodes CASSQLQGNEQFF.

The CDR3 nucleotides read TGTGCCTGGAGTTTGGGACAGAACTACGAGCAGTACTTC. This sequence encodes CAWSLGQNYEQYF. V is TRBV30 and J is TRBJ2-7; 7 bases match TRBD1. V lost 2 bases and J lost 3; bases outside the gene matches: 4. The germline V gene encodes CDR1 GTSNPN and CDR2 SVGIG (reference sequence). CDR3 length: 13 amino acids.

With respect to this clonotype: Compared with germline, one end of the junction differs, possibly owing to a read error. The V call is TRBV6-5, the J call TRBJ2-3; unclear D gene. Germline CDR1 MNHEY, CDR2 SVGAGI. The CDR3 sequence is 12 residues long. CDR3 loop: CASRGITDTLYF. In nucleotides, the CDR3 is TGTGCCAGCAGAGGGATTACAGATACGCTGTATTTT.

CDR3 nucleotide sequence: TGTGCCACCAGGAGGACTAGCGGGGAAGCAGATACGCAGTATTTT. Its translation is CATRRTSGEADTQYF. This sequence joins TRBV15 and TRBJ2-3, with 12 bases matching TRBD2. The V and J ends lost 6 bases and 4 bases, in that order; junction bases with no gene match: 5. The CDR3 totals 15 residues. Germline V gives CDR1 LNHNV, CDR2 YYDKDF (reference sequence).

This clonotype was seen ten or more times. The V call is TRBV28, the J call TRBJ2-2; the D gene could be TRBD1 or TRBD2 (7 bases each). Germline loops: CDR1 MDHEN, CDR2 SYDVKM. CDR3 length equals 16 residues. V lost 3 bases and J lost 4, with 15 bases in between. In DNA form, the CDR3 reads TGTGCCAGCAGTTTGCCAGGGGGAGGGGGCACCGGGGAGCTGTTTTTT. It is translated as CASSLPGGGGTGELFF. Variable domain in full (rest from reference TRBV28 and TRBJ2-2): DVKVTQSSRYLVKRTGEKVFLECVQDMDHENMFWYRQDPGLGLRLIYFSYDVKMKEKGDIPEGYSVSREKKERFSLILESASTNQTSMYLCASSLPGGGGTGELFFGEGSRLTVL.

The chain carries TRBV20-1 and TRBJ2-2; TRBD2 matches at 7 bases. The CDR3 covers 14 residues. V dropped 2 bases and J dropped 7; count of bases not matched to a gene: 7. CDR1 DFQATT and CDR2 SNEGSKA come from the germline V gene (reference sequence). CDR3 protein: CSARSPGGFGELFF. The CDR3 DNA reads TGCAGTGCTAGATCACCCGGGGGGTTCGGGGAGCTGTTTTTT.

This clonotype was recorded many times. The chain links TRBV4-1 to TRBJ1-2; D gene uncertain. CDR1 is MGHRA and CDR2 is YSYEKL in the germline V gene. The CDR3 sequence is 14 residues long. The ends were cut back, 4 bases at V and 2 bases at J, with 11 bases in the middle. The CDR3 is CASSRLLLNYGYTF. CDR3 nucleotides: TGCGCCAGCAGCCGACTACTCTTGAACTATGGCTACACCTTC.

This clonotype was detected many times. This chain's CDR3 is CASSPRFVESTNEKLFF. CDR3 in DNA: TGCGCCAGCAGCCCCCGCTTCGTTGAGTCAACTAATGAAAAACTGTTTTTT. The chain couples TRBV4-1 to TRBJ1-4; D remains unclear. V was pared by 4 bases and J by 0 bases, with 15 bases between. Germline CDR1 is MGHRA and CDR2 is YSYEKL. The CDR3 spans 17 residues.